The TCR beta chain under discussion was sequenced for a study of Ad26.COV2.S vaccination and SARS-CoV-2 variants. V lost 7 bases, J lost 6 bases, and 10 bases lay in between. The CDR3 extends over 12 amino acids. Treatment noted: about 20 received Ad26.COV2.S at low or high dose, single or two shots; about 5 received placebo; per-sample allocation not given. Collection of the samples took place on day 63 after the first injection of vaccine or placebo. The table came from immunoSEQ multiplex PCR; TCRdb's copy has only in-frame clones and leaves some out. The sample lists about 260,000 clones; around 85% were seen once.

The specimen comprised peripheral blood, sampled in a trial of Ad26.COV2.S vaccine versus placebo. The chain carries TRBV12-3 or TRBV12-4 and TRBJ1-5, with TRBD1 as a possible D gene (6 bases). The clonotype originates from a person between 18 and 65 years old who received the Ad26.COV2.S COVID-19 vaccine or a placebo. This chain's CDR3 is CASNSGVQPQHF. CDR3 coding DNA: TGTGCCAGCAACTCAGGGGTTCAGCCCCAGCATTTT.